This record concerns one T cell receptor (beta chain) sequence. The entry originates in a study of PD-1 blockade in classical Hodgkin lymphoma. Each patient's relapse followed autologous stem cell transplantation, and brentuximab vedotin exposure varied. Using immunoSEQ multiplex PCR, the repertoire was profiled, and TCRdb retains in-frame clones only, with some absent. The repertoire includes some 64,000 clones, 70% to 90% of them detected once, and around 12% sits in the top ten. The sample was peripheral blood mononuclear cells (PBMCs), taken at baseline. This clonotype was sampled from a human donor with classical Hodgkin lymphoma.

The CDR3, as DNA: TGTGCCAGCAGTGTTCTAGCGGGGGGGCGTAATGAGCAGTTCTTC. Translation gives CASSVLAGGRNEQFF. The rearrangement joins TRBV2 to TRBJ2-1, with TRBD2 identical over 12 bases. The CDR3 is 15 residues long. The V gene's germline CDR1 is SNHLY and CDR2 FYNNEI. The J segment lost 7 bases and the V segment lost 4 bases, leaving 5 bases of the junction unmatched.